These 23 T cell receptor beta chains came from one sample sequenced in a study of T cell responses to AZD1222 COVID-19 vaccine. TCRdb's table, derived via immunoSEQ multiplex PCR, lists solely in-frame clones and lacks some. Of about 120,000 clones in the sample, approximately 86% were seen once. Sample: peripheral blood, taken 28 days after the second AZD1222 dose. The receptors were gathered from an adult who received the AZD1222 COVID-19 vaccine.

The rearrangement uses TRBV18 and TRBJ1-6; 8 nucleotides align to TRBD1. The CDR3 consists of 14 residues. Germline CDR1 and CDR2: KGHSH and LQKENI. Trimming at V came to 8 bases and at J to 7 bases, leaving 7 bases not matched to a gene. As DNA, the CDR3 is TGTGCCAGCATTGGACAGGGACGAAATTCACCCCTCCACTTT. It translates to CASIGQGRNSPLHF.

The V gene is TRBV5-4, the J gene TRBJ1-4; tentative D call: TRBD1 (5 bases). V lost 0 bases to trimming and J lost 5 bases, with 8 bases between them. Germline CDR1 SGHNT, CDR2 YYREEE (reference sequence). This CDR3 has 14 residues. CDR3: CASSLGQKNEKLFF. The CDR3 coding sequence is TGTGCCAGCAGCTTGGGACAGAAGAATGAAAAACTGTTTTTT.

The chain carries TRBV7-9 and TRBJ1-4; TRBD1 aligns across 7 bases. The CDR3 contains 14 residues. Germline V lookup: CDR1 SEHNR, CDR2 FQNEAQ (reference sequence). The ends lost 5 bases at V and 13 bases at J; junction bases unmatched: 13. The chain's CDR3 is CASSAGTEGMRLFF. Written as DNA, the CDR3 is TGTGCCAGCAGCGCCGGGACAGAGGGGATGCGACTGTTTTTT.

The rearrangement links TRBV5-6 to TRBJ1-2, with 9 bases lining up with TRBD1. V lost 2 bases, J lost 3 bases, and 5 bases stayed unmatched. Germline lookup yields CDR1 SGHDT and CDR2 YYEEEE. The CDR3 spans 15 residues. CDR3 nucleotide sequence: TGTGCCAGCAGCTTCGCGGACAGGGGTGACTATGGCTACACCTTC. It specifies CASSFADRGDYGYTF.

The chain joins TRBV5-5 to TRBJ2-1, with a tentative D call TRBD1 (6 bases). Trimming pared 0 bases from V and 11 bases from J, leaving 15 bases between. CDR3 size: 14 residues. Germline CDR1 reads SGHKS; CDR2 reads YYEKEE (reference sequence). CDR3 bases: TGTGCCAGCAGCTTGGGGGGGCTAACCGAGCAGCAGTTCTTC. The encoded protein is CASSLGGLTEQQFF.

The rearrangement links TRBV19 to TRBJ1-5; D is perhaps TRBD1 (5 bases). The V and J ends lost 5 bases and 11 bases respectively, with 16 bases between them. CDR3 length equals 13 residues. The V gene's germline CDR1 is LNHDA and CDR2 SQIVND (reference sequence). The CDR3 nucleotides are TGTGCCAGTAGTTTCCAGGGTTCGACGGCCCAGCATTTT. Translating it yields CASSFQGSTAQHF.

For the CDR3, the DNA is TGTGCCAGCAGTACCGGACAGGGAGGCACTGAAGCTTTCTTT. It codes for CASSTGQGGTEAFF. This chain links TRBV6-6 with TRBJ1-1, with 8 bases matching TRBD1. The V segment lost 5 bases and the J segment 4 bases; nucleotides outside the gene matches: 6. Germline V lookup: CDR1 MNHNY, CDR2 SVGAGI (reference sequence). CDR3 size: 14 residues.

The chain recombines TRBV15 with TRBJ2-5; 8 bases are shared with TRBD1. Per germline, CDR1 LNHNV and CDR2 YYDKDF (reference sequence). This CDR3 spans 15 amino acids. J gave up 3 bases and V 0 bases, and 3 bases lay outside the gene matches. The CDR3 protein is CATSRDRTGKETQYF. CDR3 sequence (DNA): TGTGCCACCAGCAGAGATCGGACAGGGAAAGAGACCCAGTACTTC. Based on the CDR3 plus reference TRBV15 and TRBJ2-5, the full variable domain is DAMVIQNPRYQVTQFGKPVTLSCSQTLNHNVMYWYQQKSSQAPKLLFHYYDKDFNNEADTPDNFQSRRPNTSFCFLDIRSPGLGDTAMYLCATSRDRTGKETQYFGPGTRLLVL.

The chain recombines TRBV5-6 with TRBJ1-2; D gene unclear. The V end lost 3 bases, the J end lost 1 base, and 4 bases lay between the germline ends. The CDR3 length is 12 residues. Germline-derived CDR1 and CDR2 are SGHDT and YYEEEE. The CDR3 region is CASSSLNYGYTF. CDR3 sequence (DNA): TGTGCCAGCAGCTCGCTTAACTATGGCTACACCTTC.

In its sample, this clone was seen once. The rearrangement joins TRBV6-2 or TRBV6-3 to TRBJ1-6, with D possibly matching TRBD1 (5 bases). This CDR3 is built from 15 residues. V was trimmed by 2 bases and J by 3 bases, leaving 8 bases between them. The germline CDR1 and CDR2 sequences are MNHEY and SVGEGT. The CDR3 sequence is CASSYGAGYNSPLHF. The CDR3 region has the DNA TGTGCCAGCAGTTACGGGGCAGGCTATAATTCACCCCTCCACTTT.

Only one count was recorded for this clone. The J gene is TRBJ1-1, the V gene TRBV18; a possible D gene is TRBD1 (5 bases). Per germline, CDR1 KGHSH and CDR2 LQKENI. This CDR3 region has 15 residues. The germline V and J ends were trimmed by 3 bases and 0 bases, with 11 bases remaining between them. Here the CDR3 reads CASSPPTAMNTEAFF. The CDR3 DNA sequence: TGTGCCAGCTCACCCCCGACAGCAATGAACACTGAAGCTTTCTTT.

The chain combines TRBV10-3 with TRBJ1-6, with unresolved D. Trimming shortened V by 4 bases and J by 3 bases, and 10 bases separated the two germline ends. CDR1 and CDR2 from the germline V gene are ENHRY and SYGVKD. The CDR3 has 15 amino acids. CDR3: CAISARPNYNSPLHF. The DNA of the CDR3 is TGTGCCATCAGTGCTCGCCCCAACTATAATTCACCCCTCCACTTT.

V is TRBV5-8 and J is TRBJ2-2, with D perhaps TRBD1 or TRBD2 (5 bases each). The CDR3 runs to 16 residues. The ends were cut back, 4 bases at V and 2 bases at J, with 15 bases in the middle. Germline assignment: CDR1 SGHTS and CDR2 YDEGEE. The chain's CDR3 is CASSTGLLLNTGELFF. The DNA of the CDR3 is TGTGCCAGCAGCACAGGACTTCTCCTTAACACCGGGGAGCTGTTTTTT.

This sequence joins TRBV7-8 and TRBJ1-5; D gene uncertain. The germline CDR1 and CDR2 sequences are SGHVS and FQNEAQ. The CDR3 has 14 residues. Deletions cut 5 bases from V and 4 bases from J, with 12 bases between. The CDR3 DNA is TGTGCCAGCAGCCCGGTCACAGAAAATCAGCCCCAGCATTTT. Translated, it gives CASSPVTENQPQHF.

This chain connects TRBV4-1 to TRBJ2-1; possibly TRBD2 for D (6 bases). The CDR3 totals 15 residues. The germline V and J ends were trimmed by 6 bases and 2 bases, with 14 bases remaining between them. Germline CDR1 is MGHRA and CDR2 is YSYEKL. In DNA form, the CDR3 reads TGCGCCAGCAGTTCCGGGAGAAGTGCCTACAATGAGCAGTTCTTC. Translating gives CASSSGRSAYNEQFF.

There are a few counts of this clone. V is TRBV10-2 and J is TRBJ1-1; TRBD1 aligns across 10 bases. Germline V lookup: CDR1 WSHSY, CDR2 SAAADI. This CDR3 contains 15 residues. V lost 5 bases, J lost 1 base, and 4 bases stayed unmatched. In nucleotides, the CDR3 is TGCGCCAGCAGTTCGGGACAGGGGAAGAACACTGAAGCTTTCTTT. The encoded protein is CASSSGQGKNTEAFF.

V usage is TRBV7-8 and J usage is TRBJ2-5, with D tentatively TRBD2 (6 bases). The CDR3 sequence is 14 residues long. The ends were cut back, 1 base at V and 4 bases at J, with 10 bases in the middle. Germline CDR1 and CDR2: SGHVS and FQNEAQ. In DNA form, the CDR3 reads TGTGCCAGCAGCTTAGGGAGGAGGGCAGAGACCCAGTACTTC. Its protein product is CASSLGRRAETQYF.

CDR3 loop: CASSQGMTEDTEAFF. For the CDR3, the DNA is TGCGCCAGCAGCCAAGGAATGACGGAGGACACTGAAGCTTTCTTT. The chain is built from TRBV4-3 and TRBJ1-1, with D unresolved. CDR3 size: 15 residues. The V end lost 1 base, the J end lost 3 bases, and 12 bases lay between the germline ends. Germline V gene lookup returns CDR1 LGHNA and CDR2 YSLEER.

The chain recombines TRBV28 with TRBJ1-1, with D perhaps TRBD1 (6 bases). The V end was cut by 5 bases, the J end by 4 bases, with 17 bases between. This CDR3 has 15 residues. CDR1 MDHEN and CDR2 SYDVKM come from the germline V gene. The CDR3 nucleotides read TGTGCCAGCAGTAAGCCGACAGGTACGGGCACTGAAGCTTTCTTT. This gives the protein CASSKPTGTGTEAFF.

This chain uses TRBV4-2 with TRBJ2-1; D may be TRBD2 (6 bases). Trimming shortened V by 1 base and J by 10 bases, and 11 bases separated the two germline ends. The CDR3 has 13 residues. Germline lookup yields CDR1 LGHNA and CDR2 YNFKEQ. Written as DNA, the CDR3 is TGTGCCAGCAGCCAAGGGCTAGCGAGGGAGCAGTTCTTC. Translation: CASSQGLAREQFF.

The chain joins TRBV5-1 to TRBJ2-7, with 10 bases aligning to TRBD1. Germline V gene lookup returns CDR1 SGHRS and CDR2 YFSETQ. CDR3 length: 15 residues. V shed 4 bases, J shed 2 bases, and the junction held 6 bases outside the gene matches. This CDR3 is CASSPWDRGTYEQYF. Here the CDR3 DNA reads TGCGCCAGCAGCCCCTGGGACAGGGGTACCTACGAGCAGTACTTC.

The chain is built from TRBV19 and TRBJ1-5, with D maybe TRBD1 (6 bases). Trimming pared 7 bases from V and 4 bases from J, leaving 17 bases between. Germline-derived CDR1 and CDR2 are LNHDA and SQIVND (reference sequence). CDR3 size: 15 residues. The CDR3 reads CASMGGRVRNQPQHF. The CDR3 DNA reads as TGTGCCAGTATGGGGGGGCGCGTGAGGAATCAGCCCCAGCATTTT.

The J gene is TRBJ1-2, the V gene TRBV29-1; D unresolved. CDR1 and CDR2 (germline): SQVTM, ANQGSEA. V was shortened by 4 bases and J by 0 bases, with 15 bases between the two germline ends. CDR3 size: 15 residues. As DNA, the CDR3 is TGCAGCGTTGCCCCGTTGGTTTTAGCTAACTATGGCTACACCTTC. This gives the protein CSVAPLVLANYGYTF.